This entry lists 13 T cell receptor beta chains sequenced from one sample in a study of blood T cells in healthy people across ages. Using a J-beta primer mix together with a sample-barcoded 5' primer, a second PCR was run for about 6 to 11 cycles. TCRdb itself ran the 5' RACE reads through MiXCR, one entry per CDR3 protein. The table shows hundreds of thousands of distinct CDR3 sequences, with about 50% occurring only once. Sequenced: blood. The receptors come from a woman of 80 years or more in good health.

This clonotype was observed at least ten times. The V call is TRBV29-1, the J call TRBJ2-1; tentative D call: TRBD2 (6 bases). The V gene's germline CDR1 is SQVTM and CDR2 ANQGSEA. Trimming pared 4 bases from V and 6 bases from J, leaving 13 bases between. The CDR3 covers 13 residues. CDR3: CSVGGGGANEQFF. The CDR3 nucleotides are TGCAGCGTTGGGGGAGGCGGGGCCAATGAGCAGTTCTTC.

CDR3 nucleotides: TGCGCCAGCAGCTTGGTAGCGGGCCTAGGCACAGATACGCAGTATTTT. Its translation is CASSLVAGLGTDTQYF. V and J are TRBV5-1 and TRBJ2-3; 7 bases line up with TRBD2. CDR1 is SGHRS and CDR2 is YFSETQ in the germline V gene. This CDR3 contains 16 residues. J lost 1 base, V lost 0 bases, and 5 bases had no gene match.

This chain links TRBV3-1 with TRBJ2-1, with a weak D call TRBD1 (5 bases). V lost 11 bases to trimming and J lost 10 bases, with 12 bases between them. The CDR3 sequence is 10 residues long. Per germline, CDR1 LGHDT and CDR2 YNNKEL (reference sequence). The DNA for the CDR3 is TGTGCCCATACCGACAGAGAGCAGTTCTTC. Translated, it gives CAHTDREQFF.

The chain employs TRBV7-2 and TRBJ1-5, with D hard to call. The CDR3 consists of 15 residues. Trimming removed 0 bases at V and 0 bases at J, with 6 bases between. CDR1 and CDR2 (germline): SGHTA, FQGNSA. CDR3 sequence: CASSLAIGSNQPQHF. In DNA form, the CDR3 reads TGTGCCAGCAGCTTAGCGATCGGTAGCAATCAGCCCCAGCATTTT.

The CDR3 bases are TGTGCCAGCACCACTCGGGCGGGGCGGGGATACGAGCAGTACTTC. Translating gives CASTTRAGRGYEQYF. This chain links TRBV27 with TRBJ2-7; tentative D call: TRBD2 (6 bases). CDR1 and CDR2 from the germline V gene are MNHEY and SMNVEV (reference sequence). The CDR3 extends over 15 amino acids. V gave up 7 bases and J gave up 4 bases, with 20 bases separating them.

This clonotype was counted a few times. V usage is TRBV20-1 and J usage is TRBJ1-4; D unresolved. CDR1 is DFQATT, CDR2 SNEGSKA, per germline (reference sequence). The CDR3 length is 12 residues. Trimming took 0 bases from V and 10 from J, leaving 9 bases between them. CDR3 coding DNA: TGCAGTGCTAGAGATGGGAAAAGAAAACTGTTTTTT. Its protein is CSARDGKRKLFF.

This clonotype was found many times. The genes are TRBV3-1 and TRBJ2-7, with TRBD1 as a possible D gene (5 bases). CDR3 size: 15 residues. Germline V gene sequence: CDR1 LGHDT, CDR2 YNNKEL (reference sequence). V lost 1 base to trimming and J lost 2 bases, with 12 bases between them. Written as DNA, the CDR3 is TGTGCCAGCAGCCAAGGGCGGCAGGGCCCCTACGAGCAGTACTTC. It yields the protein CASSQGRQGPYEQYF.

This clonotype came up many times. V usage is TRBV15 and J usage is TRBJ2-1; D assignment may be TRBD1 or TRBD2 (6 bases each). The CDR3 sequence is 21 residues long. V was shortened by 0 bases and J by 4 bases, with 28 bases between the two germline ends. Germline CDR1 is LNHNV and CDR2 is YYDKDF (reference sequence). The CDR3 DNA reads TGTGCCACCAGCAGAGATATCGGACAGCCGGTGGGAGCGGGCCATTACAATGAGCAGTTCTTC. It specifies CATSRDIGQPVGAGHYNEQFF. Together with reference TRBV15 and TRBJ2-1, the CDR3 gives the full variable domain: DAMVIQNPRYQVTQFGKPVTLSCSQTLNHNVMYWYQQKSSQAPKLLFHYYDKDFNNEADTPDNFQSRRPNTSFCFLDIRSPGLGDTAMYLCATSRDIGQPVGAGHYNEQFFGPGTRLTVL.

A remark on this clonotype: This clone may be a read error of a much larger clone one base away. The rearrangement joins TRBV5-1 to TRBJ2-5; D uncertain. Germline CDR1 is SGHRS and CDR2 is YFSETQ. The CDR3 runs 15 residues. The CDR3 loop reads CVSSHLGPSQETQYF. The CDR3 coding sequence is TGCGTCAGCAGCCATTTAGGACCGTCCCAAGAGACCCAGTACTTC.

The chain employs TRBV4-1 and TRBJ1-1; TRBD1 aligns across 8 bases. Germline CDR1 MGHRA, CDR2 YSYEKL. With V trimmed by 0 bases and J by 4 bases, 4 bases remained unmatched. The CDR3 runs to 15 residues. CDR3 sequence reads: CASSQEGRGPTEAFF. CDR3 coding DNA: TGCGCCAGCAGCCAAGAGGGCAGGGGGCCCACTGAAGCTTTCTTT.

This clonotype showed up just a few times. The chain combines TRBV6-6 with TRBJ1-2, with 8 bases fitting TRBD1. This CDR3 has 14 amino acids. The V gene's germline CDR1 is MNHNY and CDR2 SVGAGI (reference sequence). The V segment lost 0 bases and the J segment 8 bases; nucleotides outside the gene matches: 5. CDR3 DNA sequence: TGTGCCAGCAGTTACTCGACAGGGGTGGACGGCTACACCTTC. It encodes CASSYSTGVDGYTF.

The V gene is TRBV18, the J gene TRBJ1-2, with TRBD1 matching over 7 bases. Germline V gives CDR1 KGHSH, CDR2 LQKENI. The CDR3 totals 15 residues. Losses at the gene ends were 3 bases for V and 6 bases for J; bases not matched to a gene: 10. The CDR3 spells CASSPREQGKDGYTF. The CDR3 DNA sequence: TGTGCCAGCTCACCCCGGGAACAGGGGAAGGATGGCTACACCTTC.

Concerning this clonotype: Being one base from a much bigger clone, this may be a read error. The chain recombines TRBV10-3 with TRBJ2-5; D is perhaps TRBD2 (5 bases). Per the germline V gene, CDR1 is ENHRY and CDR2 is SYGVKD. This CDR3 spans 15 amino acids. The CDR3: CTISESATNQETQYF. The CDR3 coding sequence is TGTACCATCAGTGAGTCGGCGACTAACCAAGAGACCCAGTACTTC.